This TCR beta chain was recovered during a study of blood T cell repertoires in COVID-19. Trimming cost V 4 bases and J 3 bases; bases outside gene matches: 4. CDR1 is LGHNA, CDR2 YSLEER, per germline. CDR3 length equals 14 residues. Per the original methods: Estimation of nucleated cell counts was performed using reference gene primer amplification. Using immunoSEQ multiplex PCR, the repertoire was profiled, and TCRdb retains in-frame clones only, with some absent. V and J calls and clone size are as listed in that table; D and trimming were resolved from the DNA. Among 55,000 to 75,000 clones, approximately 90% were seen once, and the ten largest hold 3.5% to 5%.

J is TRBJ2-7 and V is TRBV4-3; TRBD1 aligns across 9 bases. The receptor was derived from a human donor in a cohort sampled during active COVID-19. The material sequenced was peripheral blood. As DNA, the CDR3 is TGCGCCAGCAGCCGAGGACAGGGGCACTACGAGCAGTACTTC. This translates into CASSRGQGHYEQYF.